One and the same sample provided the 5 T cell receptor beta chains below, sequenced in a study of T cell responses to AZD1222 COVID-19 vaccine. Sequenced by immunoSEQ multiplex PCR; TCRdb stores in-frame clones only, minus some. Among about 110,000 clones, around 90% were seen once, and the ten largest hold 4% to 6%. The source was peripheral blood, collected on day 0 of AZD1222 vaccination. These receptor sequences come from an adult in good health.

The V and J genes are TRBV27 and TRBJ1-4; no reliable D call. The CDR3 is 16 amino acids. CDR1 is MNHEY, CDR2 SMNVEV, per germline (reference sequence). V was clipped by 5 bases and J by 0 bases, with 13 bases between them. The CDR3 loop is CASSDLKGATNEKLFF. CDR3 DNA: TGTGCCAGCAGTGACCTGAAGGGTGCAACTAATGAAAAACTGTTTTTT.

This chain joins TRBV5-4 and TRBJ2-3; 8 positions match TRBD2. V shed 5 bases, J shed 0 bases, and the junction held 5 bases outside the gene matches. Germline CDR1 and CDR2: SGHNT and YYREEE (reference sequence). The CDR3 consists of 15 residues. CDR3 amino acids: CASSPGGASTDTQYF. As DNA, the CDR3 is TGTGCCAGCAGTCCGGGGGGGGCAAGCACAGATACGCAGTATTTT.

V usage is TRBV5-5 and J usage is TRBJ1-5, with 8 nucleotides matching TRBD1. This CDR3 is built from 16 residues. Unmatched junction bases numbered 5, after V lost 1 base and J lost 2 bases. Germline lookup yields CDR1 SGHKS and CDR2 YYEKEE (reference sequence). Written as DNA, the CDR3 is TGTGCCAGCAGCTTGTCGGCGACAGGGGGCAATCAGCCCCAGCATTTT. Residues: CASSLSATGGNQPQHF.

This sequence joins TRBV4-2 and TRBJ1-3, with 9 bases fitting TRBD1. The ends lost 0 bases at V and 7 bases at J; junction bases unmatched: 7. Germline lookup yields CDR1 LGHNA and CDR2 YNFKEQ. The CDR3 covers 16 residues. The chain's CDR3 is CASSQETGTGRNTIYF. In DNA, the CDR3 is TGTGCCAGCAGCCAAGAGACCGGGACAGGGAGGAACACCATATATTTT.

This chain connects TRBV2 to TRBJ1-2, with D possibly being TRBD1 (6 bases). The CDR3 runs 14 residues. CDR1 is SNHLY and CDR2 is FYNNEI in the germline V gene. V was cut by 7 bases and J by 4 bases, with 16 bases left in between. The CDR3 DNA reads TGTGCCAGCACCAAGGGGGGGGCCTCCTATGGCTACACCTTC. Translation: CASTKGGASYGYTF.